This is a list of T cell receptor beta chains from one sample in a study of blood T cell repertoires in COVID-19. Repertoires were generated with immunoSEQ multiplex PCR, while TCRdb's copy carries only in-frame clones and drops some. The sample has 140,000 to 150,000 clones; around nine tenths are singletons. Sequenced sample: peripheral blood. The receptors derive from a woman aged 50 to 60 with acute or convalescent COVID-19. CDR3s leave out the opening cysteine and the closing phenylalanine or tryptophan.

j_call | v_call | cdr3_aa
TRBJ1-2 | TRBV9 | ASSVGGRVSGYT
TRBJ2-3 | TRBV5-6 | ASSTGLAGDTQY
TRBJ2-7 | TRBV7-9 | ASSPGQGAGDGYEQY
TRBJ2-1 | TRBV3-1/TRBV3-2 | ASSFSGGFYNEQF
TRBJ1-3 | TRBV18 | ASSPQESSGNTIY
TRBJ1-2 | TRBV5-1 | ASSSDGTGIYGYT
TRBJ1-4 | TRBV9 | ASSPQGMENEKLF
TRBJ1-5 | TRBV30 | AWGTGPNQPQH
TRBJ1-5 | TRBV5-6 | ASTSSVGNQPQH
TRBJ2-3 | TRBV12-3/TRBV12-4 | ASLLAGSDTQY
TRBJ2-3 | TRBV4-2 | ASSASGGGTDTQY
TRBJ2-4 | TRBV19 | ASTYDRSKNIQY
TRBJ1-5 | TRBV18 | ASSPQGNQPQH
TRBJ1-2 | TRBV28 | ASSPRDRADYGYT
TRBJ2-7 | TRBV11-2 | ASSLVPGTGVGYEQY
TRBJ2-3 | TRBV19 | ATSGLAGGSDTQY
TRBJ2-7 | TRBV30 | AWSGSRGMAYEQY
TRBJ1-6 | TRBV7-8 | ASSFSRDRNNSPLH
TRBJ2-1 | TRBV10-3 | AISGGTSGVSSYNEQF
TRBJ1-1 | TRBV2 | ASRPDRNTEAF
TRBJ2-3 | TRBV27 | ASSHRGPADTQY
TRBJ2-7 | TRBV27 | ASTPVLGGPSYEQY
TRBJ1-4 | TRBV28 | ASSSSGQGNEKLF
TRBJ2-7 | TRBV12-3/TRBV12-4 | ASSPDRYEQY
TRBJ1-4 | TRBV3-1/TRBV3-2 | ASSHRTGGDEKLF
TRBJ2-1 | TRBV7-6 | ASSLKFGSDQF
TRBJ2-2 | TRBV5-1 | ASSRQGPNTGELF
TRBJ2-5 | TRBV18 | ASSQGSTGTGPLETQY
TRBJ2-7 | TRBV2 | ASRGGLAGSYEQY
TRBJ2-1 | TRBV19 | ASSSPPAGTSGGREQF
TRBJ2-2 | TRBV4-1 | ASSQVSSGISANTGELF
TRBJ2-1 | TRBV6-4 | ASSDLSGVSYNEQF
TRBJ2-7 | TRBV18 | ASSPLAGAAYEQY
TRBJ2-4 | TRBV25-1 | ASSEQAAGPNIQY
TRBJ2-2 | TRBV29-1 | SVEGDKNTGELF
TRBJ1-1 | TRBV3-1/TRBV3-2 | ASSHGDFDPAF
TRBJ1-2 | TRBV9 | ASSVLSSNYGYT
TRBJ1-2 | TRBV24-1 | ATSDYRQGGYT
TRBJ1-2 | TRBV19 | ASRPTQGNNYGYT
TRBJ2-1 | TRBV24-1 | ATSDRGGVSYNEQF
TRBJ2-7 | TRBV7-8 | ASSLGSGEQY
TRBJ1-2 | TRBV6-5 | ASSYSRVRATYGYT
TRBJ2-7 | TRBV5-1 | ASSLVGSLDEQY
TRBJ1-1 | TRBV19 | ASSITGNTEAF
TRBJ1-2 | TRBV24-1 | ATSDPDREDGYT
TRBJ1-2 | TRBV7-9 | ASSSLTGVSGGYT
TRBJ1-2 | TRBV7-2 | ASSKSAGVDGYT
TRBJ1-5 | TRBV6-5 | ASSTRRQDYQPQH
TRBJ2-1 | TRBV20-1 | SASPSGRSIEQF
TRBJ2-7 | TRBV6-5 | ASKTMGGYEQY
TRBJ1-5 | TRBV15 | ATSRDYDRHQPQH
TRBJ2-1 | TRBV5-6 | ASSLTSGSYNEQF
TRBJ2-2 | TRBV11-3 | ASSGTANTGELF
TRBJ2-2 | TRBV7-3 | ASSRTGGANTGELF
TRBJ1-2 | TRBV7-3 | ASSPGQEAYGYT
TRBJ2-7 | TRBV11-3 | ASSCPQSGRLKAYEQY
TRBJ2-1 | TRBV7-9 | ASSLRQGWTYNEQF
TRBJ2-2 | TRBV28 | ASSTTGTGDTGELF